The clone carrying this TCR beta chain showed up just a few times. Antigen unknown. This entry comes from a study of blood T cells in healthy people across ages. CDR1 and CDR2 (germline): SEHNR, FQNEAQ (reference sequence). The V segment lost 6 bases and the J segment 4 bases; nucleotides outside the gene matches: 6. The length of the CDR3 is 14 residues. General study findings and limits: Considered underestimates were the diversity estimates obtained from one million T cells. Per million T cells, the diversity of TCR beta decreased roughly linearly as age advanced.

Primed by a sample-barcoded 5' primer and a J-beta primer mix, a second PCR proceeded for about 6 to 11 cycles. TCRdb fed the 5' RACE reads into MiXCR, producing one record per CDR3 protein. Among about 640,000 distinct CDR3 sequences listed, 58% were seen once. Sequenced input: blood. The clonotype was recovered from a man aged 55 to 70 in good health. The chain joins TRBV7-9 to TRBJ1-2; 9 nucleotides align to TRBD1. The CDR3 is CASSPTGGSYGYTF. The CDR3 DNA follows: TGTGCCAGCAGTCCCACAGGGGGCAGCTATGGCTACACCTTC.